This T cell receptor (beta chain) is from a study of early T cells in non-severe SARS-CoV-2 infection. About the study: The chains were unpaired, and the sequenced material was bulk RNA from unsorted whole blood.

The CDR3 sequence is 14 residues long. Germline V gives CDR1 SGHAT, CDR2 FQNNGV. The ends were cut back, 2 bases at V and 6 bases at J, with 14 bases in the middle. TCRdb redid the calling of the 5' RACE reads with MiXCR, one entry per CDR3 protein. The sample has approximately 46,000 distinct CDR3 sequences, approximately 6% seen once. This TCR was recovered from an adult who was a healthcare worker with PCR-confirmed SARS-CoV-2 infection or an uninfected control (not recorded which). Source material: whole blood. The chain uses TRBV11-2 and TRBJ2-7; D gene uncertain. CDR3 residues: CASSLTPGRFEQYF. CDR3 sequence (DNA): TGTGCCAGCAGCTTAACCCCCGGTAGATTCGAGCAGTACTTC.